This T cell receptor (beta chain) is drawn from a study of blood T cell repertoires in COVID-19. Study information: Sites in the United States, Italy and Spain provided acute and convalescent COVID-19 samples. PBMCs, B-cell-depleted T cells, or T cells provided the cDNA or gDNA that made up the material.

Sequenced by immunoSEQ multiplex PCR; TCRdb stores in-frame clones only, minus some. The sample consists of fewer than 150,000 clones, around 89% of them appearing once. CDR1 is SNHLY, CDR2 FYNNEI, per germline. V gave up 5 bases and J gave up 8 bases; unmatched junction bases: 7. This CDR3 is built from 16 residues. V and J are TRBV2 and TRBJ2-1; TRBD2 matches 15 bases. The specimen sequenced was peripheral blood. The receptor was derived from a woman aged 50 to 60 with acute or convalescent COVID-19. Here the CDR3 reads CASSFGGTSGRHEQFF. The DNA for the CDR3 is TGTGCCAGCAGTTTTGGGGGGACTAGCGGGAGGCATGAGCAGTTCTTC.